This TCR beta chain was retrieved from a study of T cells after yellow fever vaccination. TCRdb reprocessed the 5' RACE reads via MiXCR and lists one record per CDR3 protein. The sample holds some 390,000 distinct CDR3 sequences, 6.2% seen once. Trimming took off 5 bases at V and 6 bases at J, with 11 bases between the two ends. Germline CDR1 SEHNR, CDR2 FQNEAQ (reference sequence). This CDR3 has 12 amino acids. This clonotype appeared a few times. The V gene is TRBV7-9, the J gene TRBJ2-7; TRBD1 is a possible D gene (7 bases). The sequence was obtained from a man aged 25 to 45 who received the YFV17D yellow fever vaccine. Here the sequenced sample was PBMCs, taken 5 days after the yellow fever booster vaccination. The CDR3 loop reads CASSAGQREQYF. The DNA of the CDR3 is TGTGCCAGCAGCGCGGGACAGCGCGAGCAGTACTTC.